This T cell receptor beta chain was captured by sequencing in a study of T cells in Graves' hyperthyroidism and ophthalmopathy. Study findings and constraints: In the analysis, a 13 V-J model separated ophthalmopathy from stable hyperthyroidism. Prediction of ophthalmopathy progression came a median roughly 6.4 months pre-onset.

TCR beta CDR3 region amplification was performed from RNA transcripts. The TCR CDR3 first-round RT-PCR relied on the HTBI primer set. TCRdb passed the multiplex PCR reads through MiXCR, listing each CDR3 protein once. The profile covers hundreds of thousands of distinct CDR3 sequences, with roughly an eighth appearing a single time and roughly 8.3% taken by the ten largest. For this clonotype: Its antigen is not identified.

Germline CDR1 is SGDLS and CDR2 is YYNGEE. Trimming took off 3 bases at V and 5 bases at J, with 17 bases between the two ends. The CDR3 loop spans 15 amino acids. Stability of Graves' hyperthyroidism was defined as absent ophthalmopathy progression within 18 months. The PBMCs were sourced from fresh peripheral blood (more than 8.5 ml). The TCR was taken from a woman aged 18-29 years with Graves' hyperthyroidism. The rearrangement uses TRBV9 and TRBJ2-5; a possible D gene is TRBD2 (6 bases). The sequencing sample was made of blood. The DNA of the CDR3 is TGTGCCAGCAGCGGACCTAGCGAGGGTGCGGAGACCCAGTACTTC. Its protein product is CASSGPSEGAETQYF.